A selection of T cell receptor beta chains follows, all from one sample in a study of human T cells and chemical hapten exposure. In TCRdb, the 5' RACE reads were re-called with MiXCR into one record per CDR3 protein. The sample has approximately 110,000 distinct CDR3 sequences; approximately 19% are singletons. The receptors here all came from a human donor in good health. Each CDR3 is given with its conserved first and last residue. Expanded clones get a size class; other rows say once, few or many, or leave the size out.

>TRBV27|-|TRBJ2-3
CASSFILGYSTDTQYF
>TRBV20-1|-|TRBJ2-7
CSARFPGGRPPYEQYF
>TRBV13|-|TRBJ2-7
CASSLVSYEQYF
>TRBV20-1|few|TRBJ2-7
CSARQGGRYEQYF
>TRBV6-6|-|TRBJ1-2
CASSTQGTNYGYTF
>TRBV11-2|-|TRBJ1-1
CATGGLTEAFF
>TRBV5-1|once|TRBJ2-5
CASRLSPYEQETQYF
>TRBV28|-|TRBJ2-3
CASSLDDRDATDTQYF
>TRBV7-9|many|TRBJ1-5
CASSESDTSNDQPQHF
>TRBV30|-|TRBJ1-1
CAWSFGTGGTEAFF
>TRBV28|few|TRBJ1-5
CASSLMLGDQPQHF
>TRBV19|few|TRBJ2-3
CASSWGQGGDTQYF
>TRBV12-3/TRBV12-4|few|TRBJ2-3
CASTVLDTQYF
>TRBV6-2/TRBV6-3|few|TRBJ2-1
CASKSDGAGNEQFF
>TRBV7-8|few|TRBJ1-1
CASRSNTEAFF
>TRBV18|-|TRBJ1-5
CASSPVGKGPQHF
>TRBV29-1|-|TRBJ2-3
CSVVRGSTDTQYF
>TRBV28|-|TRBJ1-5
CASSLRGQPQHF
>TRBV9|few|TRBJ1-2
CASSVGVDVPTNYGYTF
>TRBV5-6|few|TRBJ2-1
CASSWDDIYNEQFF
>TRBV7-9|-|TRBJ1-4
CASSYRVEDEKLFF